This TCR beta chain appears in the sequencing data of a study of metastatic and nonmetastatic thyroid tumors. Germline V lookup: CDR1 SGHTS, CDR2 YDEGEE. V shed 3 bases, J shed 2 bases, and the junction held 3 bases outside the gene matches. The CDR3 consists of 15 residues. Nobody among the patients had been given any treatment before thyroid surgery. MiXCR was used by TCRdb to re-call the PCR reads. The sample lists 10,000 to 15,000 clones, under 30% occurring once. General observations from the study: The study reportedly found significantly higher TCR beta diversity in malignant thyroid tumors than benign nodules, in blood and tumor.

A word on this clone: What it binds is unknown.

The material sequenced was tumor tissue. This sequence joins TRBV5-8 and TRBJ2-2; TRBD2 agrees at 8 bases. This receptor was obtained from a female donor with papillary thyroid cancer or a benign thyroid nodule (not recorded which). Some clones in this sample may be carry-over from other donors' samples. The CDR3 protein is CASSYRGGNTGELFF. CDR3 sequence (DNA): TGTGCCAGCAGCTATCGGGGGGGCAACACCGGGGAGCTGTTTTTT.